These T cell receptor beta chains were read from a single sample in a study of early T cells in non-severe SARS-CoV-2 infection. TCRdb recomputed calls from the 5' RACE reads with MiXCR, one row per CDR3 protein. This table has some 57,000 distinct CDR3 sequences, around 9% appearing once. The sequencing sample was made of whole blood. The receptors stem from an adult who was a healthcare worker with PCR-confirmed SARS-CoV-2 infection or an uninfected control (not recorded which). The CDR3 runs from the conserved cysteine through the conserved F or W. Clone size is not always given. Where it is, it says once, few, many or a class for expanded clones.

clone_size v_call cdr3_aa
. TRBV12-3/TRBV12-4 CATSKFAEAFF
many TRBV5-1 CASSLEGVQDEQYF
. TRBV6-6 CASRTRQANQPQHF
many TRBV7-3 CASSLAGTGVNNEQFF
. TRBV11-2 CASSLGRNEQFF
many TRBV5-1 CASSVDRGLRGYTF
many TRBV12-3/TRBV12-4 CASRSGQQGWNQPQHF
. TRBV6-6 CASQAAGGNGYTF
many TRBV7-7 CASSPGTLETQYF
few TRBV5-1 CASSLEGYGTEAFF
. TRBV12-3/TRBV12-4 CASTAGEVYEQYF
many TRBV7-3 CASSPWANTEAFF
. TRBV20-1 CSAGHTSYEQYF
. TRBV29-1 CSVKEGREQYF
few TRBV6-2/TRBV6-3 CASSYTTGLGSLSYEQYF
few TRBV12-3/TRBV12-4 CASSSGQGQETQYF
. TRBV18 CASSPGTGKGLDEQFF
few TRBV20-1 CSASRPGSETQYF
many TRBV7-9 CASTGGAATSVETQYF
. TRBV18 CASTQFNFF